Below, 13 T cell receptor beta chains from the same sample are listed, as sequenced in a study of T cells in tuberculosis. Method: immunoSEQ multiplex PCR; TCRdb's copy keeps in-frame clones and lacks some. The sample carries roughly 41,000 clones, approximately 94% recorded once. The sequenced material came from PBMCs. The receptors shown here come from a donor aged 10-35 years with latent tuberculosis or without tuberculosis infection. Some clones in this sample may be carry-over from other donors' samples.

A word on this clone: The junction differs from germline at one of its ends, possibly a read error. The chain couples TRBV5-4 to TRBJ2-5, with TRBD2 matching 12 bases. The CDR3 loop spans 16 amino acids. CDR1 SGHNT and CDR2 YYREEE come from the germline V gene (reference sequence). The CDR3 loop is CASSSNRLAGEETQYF. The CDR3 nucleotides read TGTGCCAGTAGCTCAAACAGACTAGCGGGGGAAGAGACCCAGTACTTC.

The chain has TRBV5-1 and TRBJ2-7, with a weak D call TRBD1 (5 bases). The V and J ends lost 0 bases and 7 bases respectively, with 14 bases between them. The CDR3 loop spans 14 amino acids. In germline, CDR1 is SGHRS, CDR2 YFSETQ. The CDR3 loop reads CASSLDQGFGEQYF. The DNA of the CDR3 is TGCGCCAGCAGCTTGGACCAGGGTTTTGGAGAGCAGTACTTC.

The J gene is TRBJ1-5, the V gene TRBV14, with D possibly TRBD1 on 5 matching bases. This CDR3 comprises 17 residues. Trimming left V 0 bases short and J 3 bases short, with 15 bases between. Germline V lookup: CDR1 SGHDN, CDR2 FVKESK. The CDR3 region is CASSQDGGGLLNQPQHF. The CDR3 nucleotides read TGTGCCAGCAGCCAAGATGGGGGGGGGTTACTCAATCAGCCCCAGCATTTT.

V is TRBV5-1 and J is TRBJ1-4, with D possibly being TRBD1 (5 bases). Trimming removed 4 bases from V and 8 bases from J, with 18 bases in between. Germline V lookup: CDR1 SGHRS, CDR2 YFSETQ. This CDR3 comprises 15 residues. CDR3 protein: CASSPDAPEGEKLFF. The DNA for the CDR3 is TGCGCCAGCAGCCCGGACGCGCCGGAGGGGGAAAAACTGTTTTTT.

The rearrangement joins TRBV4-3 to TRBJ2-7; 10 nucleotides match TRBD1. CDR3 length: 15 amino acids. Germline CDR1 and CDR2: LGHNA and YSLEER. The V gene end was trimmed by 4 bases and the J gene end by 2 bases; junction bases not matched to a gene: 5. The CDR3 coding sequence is TGCGCCAGCAGCCGAGGGACAGGGGACGCCTACGAGCAGTACTTC. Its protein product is CASSRGTGDAYEQYF.

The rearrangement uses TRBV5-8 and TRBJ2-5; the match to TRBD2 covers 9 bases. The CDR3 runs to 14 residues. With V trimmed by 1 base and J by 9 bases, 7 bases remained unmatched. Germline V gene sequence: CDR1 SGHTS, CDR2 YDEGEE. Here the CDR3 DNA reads TGTGCCAGCAGCTTGCGAGTAGCGGGGGAGGCCCAGTACTTC. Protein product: CASSLRVAGEAQYF.

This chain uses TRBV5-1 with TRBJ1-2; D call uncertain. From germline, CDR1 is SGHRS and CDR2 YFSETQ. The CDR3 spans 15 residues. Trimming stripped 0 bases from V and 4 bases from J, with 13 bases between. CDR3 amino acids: CASSLGGTRLYGYTF. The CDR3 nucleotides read TGCGCCAGCAGCTTGGGAGGAACAAGGCTCTATGGCTACACCTTC.

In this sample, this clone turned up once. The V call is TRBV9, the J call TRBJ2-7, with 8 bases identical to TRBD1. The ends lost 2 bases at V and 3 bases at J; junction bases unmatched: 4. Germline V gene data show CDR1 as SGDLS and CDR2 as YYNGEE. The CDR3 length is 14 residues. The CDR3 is CASSVSGQGYEQYF. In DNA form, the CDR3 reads TGTGCCAGCAGCGTGTCTGGACAGGGCTACGAGCAGTACTTC. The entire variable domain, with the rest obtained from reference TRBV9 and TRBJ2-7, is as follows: DSGVTQTPKHLITATGQRVTLRCSPRSGDLSVYWYQQSLDQGLQFLIQYYNGEERAKGNILERFSAQQFPDLHSELNLSSLELGDSALYFCASSVSGQGYEQYFGPGTRLTVT.

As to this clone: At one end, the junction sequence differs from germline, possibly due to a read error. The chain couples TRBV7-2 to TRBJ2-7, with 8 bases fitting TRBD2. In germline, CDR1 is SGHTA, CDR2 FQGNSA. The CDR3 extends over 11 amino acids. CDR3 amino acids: CASSLKGTRSF. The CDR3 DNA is TGTGCCAGCAGCTTAAAGGGGACTAGATCCTTC.

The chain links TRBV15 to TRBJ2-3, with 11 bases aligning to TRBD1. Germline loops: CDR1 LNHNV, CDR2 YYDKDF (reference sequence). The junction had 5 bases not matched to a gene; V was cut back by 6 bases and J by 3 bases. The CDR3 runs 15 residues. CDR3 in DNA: TGTGCCACCAGTCCGCGGGACAGGGGGACAGATACGCAGTATTTT. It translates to CATSPRDRGTDTQYF.

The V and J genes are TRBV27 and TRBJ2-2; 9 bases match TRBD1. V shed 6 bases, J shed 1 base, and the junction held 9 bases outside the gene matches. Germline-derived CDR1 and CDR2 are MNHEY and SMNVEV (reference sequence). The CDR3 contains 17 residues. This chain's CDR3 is CASSPWGDRVNTGELFF. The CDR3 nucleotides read TGTGCCAGCAGCCCGTGGGGGGACAGGGTGAACACCGGGGAGCTGTTTTTT.

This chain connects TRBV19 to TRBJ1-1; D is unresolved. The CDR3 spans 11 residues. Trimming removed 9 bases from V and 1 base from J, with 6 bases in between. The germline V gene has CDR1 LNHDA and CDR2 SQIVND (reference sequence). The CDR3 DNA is TGTGCCAGACGGGAGAACACTGAAGCTTTCTTT. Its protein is CARRENTEAFF.

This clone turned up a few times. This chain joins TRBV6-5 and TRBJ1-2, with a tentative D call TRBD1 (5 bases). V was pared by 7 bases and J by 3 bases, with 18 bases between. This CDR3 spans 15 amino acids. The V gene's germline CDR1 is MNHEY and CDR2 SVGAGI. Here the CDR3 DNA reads TGTGCCAGCACCCCGGAGCACGGGGGTTACTATGGCTACACCTTC. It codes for CASTPEHGGYYGYTF.